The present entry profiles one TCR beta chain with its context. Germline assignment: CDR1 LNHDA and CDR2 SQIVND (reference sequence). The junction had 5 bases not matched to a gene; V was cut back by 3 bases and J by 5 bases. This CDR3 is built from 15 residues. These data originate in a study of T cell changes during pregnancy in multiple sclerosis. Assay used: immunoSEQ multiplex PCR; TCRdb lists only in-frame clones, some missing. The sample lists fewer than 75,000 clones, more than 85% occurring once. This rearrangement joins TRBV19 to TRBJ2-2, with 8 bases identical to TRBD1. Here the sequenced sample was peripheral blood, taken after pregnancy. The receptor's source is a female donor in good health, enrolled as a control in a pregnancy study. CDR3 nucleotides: TGTGCCAGTAGTATCGGCGGACAGGGAACCGGGGAGCTGTTTTTT. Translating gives CASSIGGQGTGELFF.